This entry lists 3 T cell receptor beta chains sequenced from one sample in a study of blood T cells in healthy people across ages. A second PCR, run for about 7 to 11 cycles, used a sample-barcoded 5' primer plus a J-beta primer mix. Each CDR3 protein gets one entry after TCRdb re-called the 5' RACE reads with MiXCR. The sample contains fewer than 700,000 distinct CDR3 sequences, roughly 41% of which appear only once. The specimen sequenced was blood. The receptors here all came from an elderly man in good health.

The chain combines TRBV20-1 with TRBJ2-3; 13 nucleotides align to TRBD2. CDR3 length: 17 amino acids. The trim removed 6 bases at V and 3 bases at J, leaving 12 bases unmatched. The germline V gene encodes CDR1 DFQATT and CDR2 SNEGSKA (reference sequence). The CDR3 loop reads CSAPTGLAGERTDTQYF. CDR3 in DNA: TGCAGTGCGCCTACTGGACTAGCGGGGGAGAGAACAGATACGCAGTATTTT.

In this sample, this clonotype turned up many times. V gene TRBV7-2 combines with J gene TRBJ2-4; D is uncertain. Germline V CDR1 and CDR2: SGHTA, FQGNSA. Between the trimmed V and J ends, which lost 5 bases and 2 bases, there was a span of 10 bases. CDR3 length equals 14 residues. CDR3 sequence: CASSLDVTKNIQYF. CDR3 DNA sequence: TGTGCCAGCAGCCTCGATGTGACCAAAAACATTCAGTACTTC.

The chain employs TRBV10-1 and TRBJ2-3, with D perhaps matching TRBD1 or TRBD2 (5 bases each). Germline V gene lookup returns CDR1 WNHNN and CDR2 SYGVQD (reference sequence). CDR3 length equals 16 residues. V lost 6 bases and J lost 7, with 23 bases in between. CDR3 DNA sequence: TGCGCCAGCAGCCCTTCGGCCTCCGGGGCCGATAATACGCAGTATTTT. Its protein product is CASSPSASGADNTQYF.